This entry describes one T cell receptor beta chain. The record originates from a study of blood T cell repertoires in COVID-19. V lost 5 bases to trimming and J lost 8 bases, with 18 bases between them. The CDR3 sequence is 15 residues long. Germline CDR1 SNHLY, CDR2 FYNNEI. Profiled with immunoSEQ multiplex PCR; TCRdb holds only in-frame clones, not every one. The repertoire holds 300,000 to 400,000 clones, with roughly 90% as singletons. This TCR derives from a woman in her 30s with COVID-19, enrolled during active disease. The chain employs TRBV2 and TRBJ1-4, with D tentatively TRBD1 (5 bases). Sequencing was carried out using peripheral blood. CDR3 nucleotides: TGTGCCAGCAGTCGGAAGGGGTCCCCAGAGGAAAAACTGTTTTTT. It encodes CASSRKGSPEEKLFF.